This is a list of T cell receptor beta chains from one sample in a study of multiple sclerosis patients with progressive multifocal leukoencephalopathy. The assay was immunoSEQ multiplex PCR, and TCRdb's table has in-frame clones only and misses some. The sample has about 30,000 clones, nearly 95% seen once; the top ten hold 1.9%. Sequencing was performed on PBMCs. The receptors were sampled from a man aged 25-45 years with multiple sclerosis. The CDR3 runs from the conserved cysteine through the conserved F or W. The D gene is left open where the match is weak. The size field is filled for only some rows; it gives once, few, many or a size class.

CDR3 length: 13
J gene: TRBJ1-1
clone size: few
D gene: .
V gene: TRBV7-9
CDR3 DNA: TGTGCCAGCAGCTTCCCGGTTAGCCCTGAAGCTTTCTTT
CDR3 protein: CASSFPVSPEAFF

CDR3 length: 14
J gene: TRBJ1-5
clone size: .
D gene: .
V gene: TRBV11-2
CDR3 DNA: TGTGCCAGCAGCTTCTCAGGGAGCAATCAGCCCCAGCATTTT
CDR3 protein: CASSFSGSNQPQHF

CDR3 length: 17
J gene: TRBJ1-5
clone size: .
D gene: TRBD1
V gene: TRBV5-3
CDR3 DNA: TGTGCCAGAAGCTTGGTTCGGGACAGGGCTGGAAATCAGCCCCAGCATTTT
CDR3 protein: CARSLVRDRAGNQPQHF

CDR3 length: 17
J gene: TRBJ2-1
clone size: .
D gene: TRBD2
V gene: TRBV9
CDR3 DNA: TGTGCCAGCAGCGCCGGACTAGCGGGAGTTCGGTCCAATGAGCAGTTCTTC
CDR3 protein: CASSAGLAGVRSNEQFF

CDR3 length: 18
J gene: TRBJ1-1
clone size: .
D gene: .
V gene: TRBV2
CDR3 DNA: TGTGCCAGCAGTGAAAAGGGGCAGCCTGAGTATTTGAACACTGAAGCTTTCTTT
CDR3 protein: CASSEKGQPEYLNTEAFF

CDR3 length: 15
J gene: TRBJ1-1
clone size: .
D gene: .
V gene: TRBV7-9
CDR3 DNA: TGTGCCAGCAGCTTGGCCCGAGGCCGGGGGACTGAAGCTTTCTTT
CDR3 protein: CASSLARGRGTEAFF

CDR3 length: 14
J gene: TRBJ1-6
clone size: .
D gene: .
V gene: TRBV19
CDR3 DNA: TGTGCCAGTAGGAGCTGGGGAGGGCTTTCACCCCTCCACTTT
CDR3 protein: CASRSWGGLSPLHF

CDR3 length: 14
J gene: TRBJ1-2
clone size: .
D gene: .
V gene: TRBV4-3
CDR3 DNA: TGCGCCAGCAGCCAAGATAATTCGGGGTATGGCTACACCTTC
CDR3 protein: CASSQDNSGYGYTF

CDR3 length: 13
J gene: TRBJ1-1
clone size: .
D gene: .
V gene: TRBV30
CDR3 DNA: TGTGCCCTCATGGAGGGGAGGCTTACTGAAGCTTTCTTT
CDR3 protein: CALMEGRLTEAFF

CDR3 length: 17
J gene: TRBJ2-3
clone size: .
D gene: TRBD2
V gene: TRBV2
CDR3 DNA: TGTGCCAGCAGCGGGACTAGCGGATATTCTAGCACAGATACGCAGTATTTT
CDR3 protein: CASSGTSGYSSTDTQYF

CDR3 length: 16
J gene: TRBJ2-6
clone size: few
D gene: TRBD1
V gene: TRBV27
CDR3 DNA: TGTGCCAGCAGCAGACAGGGGGCGACTGGGGCCAACGTCCTGACTTTC
CDR3 protein: CASSRQGATGANVLTF

CDR3 length: 15
J gene: TRBJ2-5
clone size: .
D gene: .
V gene: TRBV9
CDR3 DNA: TGTGCCAGCAGCGTAGAGCCAGGGCCTCAAGAGACCCAGTACTTC
CDR3 protein: CASSVEPGPQETQYF

CDR3 length: 13
J gene: TRBJ2-5
clone size: .
D gene: .
V gene: TRBV19
CDR3 DNA: TGTGCCAGTAGTTTCGGCTCCCAAGAGACCCAGTACTTC
CDR3 protein: CASSFGSQETQYF

CDR3 length: 19
J gene: TRBJ2-1
clone size: .
D gene: TRBD2
V gene: TRBV19
CDR3 DNA: TGTGCCAGTAGTAGCACTAGCGGGAGCATCCCCCGATCCTACAATGAGCAGTTCTTC
CDR3 protein: CASSSTSGSIPRSYNEQFF

CDR3 length: 14
J gene: TRBJ1-2
clone size: .
D gene: .
V gene: TRBV6-5
CDR3 DNA: TGTGCCAGCAGTTTCCTGGGGAGAGGCTATGGCTACACCTTC
CDR3 protein: CASSFLGRGYGYTF

CDR3 length: 13
J gene: TRBJ1-3
clone size: .
D gene: .
V gene: TRBV6-1
CDR3 DNA: TGTGCCAGCAGTTGGGAGGCTGGAAACACCATATATTTT
CDR3 protein: CASSWEAGNTIYF

CDR3 length: 14
J gene: TRBJ2-1
clone size: once
D gene: .
V gene: TRBV11-3
CDR3 DNA: TGTGCCAGCAGCCCCGCGGCAGGCTACAATGAGCAGTTCTTC
CDR3 protein: CASSPAAGYNEQFF

CDR3 length: 16
J gene: TRBJ2-5
clone size: .
D gene: TRBD1
V gene: TRBV4-1
CDR3 DNA: TGTGCCAGCAGCCAGGCTACCGGGACAGGGGCAGAGACCCAGTACTTC
CDR3 protein: CASSQATGTGAETQYF

CDR3 length: 15
J gene: TRBJ2-5
clone size: .
D gene: .
V gene: TRBV9
CDR3 DNA: TGTGCCAGCAGCCTCTCCGCTAGCAGCCAAGAGACCCAGTACTTC
CDR3 protein: CASSLSASSQETQYF

CDR3 length: 16
J gene: TRBJ1-3
clone size: .
D gene: .
V gene: TRBV2
CDR3 DNA: TGTGCCAGCAGTCTTCTACCAGGTTCCTCTGGAAACACCATATATTTT
CDR3 protein: CASSLLPGSSGNTIYF

CDR3 length: 13
J gene: TRBJ2-5
clone size: .
D gene: TRBD1
V gene: TRBV18
CDR3 DNA: TGTGCCAGCTCCCGTGGACAGGAAGAGACCCAGTACTTC
CDR3 protein: CASSRGQEETQYF

CDR3 length: 15
J gene: TRBJ2-2
clone size: .
D gene: .
V gene: TRBV7-9
CDR3 DNA: TGTGCCAGCACCCTCGGGGATCTTAACACCGGGGAGCTGTTTTTT
CDR3 protein: CASTLGDLNTGELFF

CDR3 length: 13
J gene: TRBJ1-5
clone size: .
D gene: .
V gene: TRBV2
CDR3 DNA: TGTGCCAGCGGGCACCTTAGCAATCAGCCCCAGCATTTT
CDR3 protein: CASGHLSNQPQHF

CDR3 length: 15
J gene: TRBJ2-5
clone size: .
D gene: TRBD2
V gene: TRBV7-2
CDR3 DNA: TGTGCCAGCAGCGGCCTTAGCGGGGCCCCTGAGGCCCAGTACTTC
CDR3 protein: CASSGLSGAPEAQYF

CDR3 length: 17
J gene: TRBJ2-2
clone size: .
D gene: TRBD1
V gene: TRBV19
CDR3 DNA: TGTGCCAGTACCCCCATCCGCCGGGACAGGGAAGACGGGGAGCTGTTTTTT
CDR3 protein: CASTPIRRDREDGELFF

CDR3 length: 13
J gene: TRBJ2-1
clone size: few
D gene: .
V gene: TRBV19
CDR3 DNA: TGTGCCAGTAGGACTGTAGGCTACAATGAGCAGTTCTTC
CDR3 protein: CASRTVGYNEQFF

CDR3 length: 13
J gene: TRBJ1-5
clone size: .
D gene: .
V gene: TRBV6-1
CDR3 DNA: TGTGCCAGCAGTGGAATCCCCAAGGGGCCCCAGCATTTT
CDR3 protein: CASSGIPKGPQHF

CDR3 length: 15
J gene: TRBJ2-1
clone size: .
D gene: .
V gene: TRBV19
CDR3 DNA: TGTGCCAGTAGCCCCGGTGGTAGCTCCTACAATGAGCAGTTCTTC
CDR3 protein: CASSPGGSSYNEQFF

CDR3 length: 15
J gene: TRBJ1-4
clone size: .
D gene: .
V gene: TRBV19
CDR3 DNA: TGTGCCAGTAGTATCTGGGGTGCGGCTAATGAAAAACTGTTTTTT
CDR3 protein: CASSIWGAANEKLFF

CDR3 length: 14
J gene: TRBJ2-2
clone size: .
D gene: TRBD1
V gene: TRBV10-2
CDR3 DNA: TGCGCCAGCTGGGACAGGGGGCGGACCGGGGAGCTGTTTTTT
CDR3 protein: CASWDRGRTGELFF

CDR3 length: 16
J gene: TRBJ1-1
clone size: .
D gene: TRBD1
V gene: TRBV30
CDR3 DNA: TGTGCCTGGAGTGCCCGCCGCGGACAGGGGTCGCCTGAAGCTTTCTTT
CDR3 protein: CAWSARRGQGSPEAFF

CDR3 length: 13
J gene: TRBJ2-1
clone size: .
D gene: .
V gene: TRBV11-3
CDR3 DNA: TGTGCCAGCAGCTTCCAGGGGTACAATGAGCAGTTCTTC
CDR3 protein: CASSFQGYNEQFF

CDR3 length: 14
J gene: TRBJ2-7
clone size: .
D gene: TRBD2
V gene: TRBV19
CDR3 DNA: TGTGCCAGTAGTACGGCCAGCGGGAGGTACGAGCAGTACTTC
CDR3 protein: CASSTASGRYEQYF

CDR3 length: 15
J gene: TRBJ1-5
clone size: .
D gene: .
V gene: TRBV4-2
CDR3 DNA: TGTGCCAGCAGCCCGGGGGATTATAGCAATCAGCCCCAGCATTTT
CDR3 protein: CASSPGDYSNQPQHF

CDR3 length: 12
J gene: TRBJ1-2
clone size: .
D gene: TRBD1
V gene: TRBV5-4
CDR3 DNA: TGTGCCAGCCCTGGACAGGATGAAGGCTACACCTTC
CDR3 protein: CASPGQDEGYTF

CDR3 length: 14
J gene: TRBJ2-1
clone size: once
D gene: .
V gene: TRBV11-2
CDR3 DNA: TGTGCCAGCAGCCGCAGGGAAGCCTACAATGAGCAGTTCTTC
CDR3 protein: CASSRREAYNEQFF

CDR3 length: 14
J gene: TRBJ2-2
clone size: once
D gene: .
V gene: TRBV11-2
CDR3 DNA: TGTGCCAGCAGCCCGACTAGGTACACCGGGGAGCTGTTTTTT
CDR3 protein: CASSPTRYTGELFF

CDR3 length: 15
J gene: TRBJ2-5
clone size: .
D gene: .
V gene: TRBV7-9
CDR3 DNA: TGTGCCAGCAGCTCCCGAAGTAGCGGTAAAGAGACCCAGTACTTC
CDR3 protein: CASSSRSSGKETQYF

CDR3 length: 15
J gene: TRBJ1-1
clone size: .
D gene: .
V gene: TRBV15
CDR3 DNA: TGTGCCACCACCTTAGGTAGGGGTCTGAACACTGAAGCTTTCTTT
CDR3 protein: CATTLGRGLNTEAFF

CDR3 length: 12
J gene: TRBJ2-1
clone size: .
D gene: .
V gene: TRBV7-9
CDR3 DNA: TGTGCCAGCAGCCTCGAAGGCTATGAGCAGTTCTTC
CDR3 protein: CASSLEGYEQFF

CDR3 length: 17
J gene: TRBJ1-3
clone size: once
D gene: TRBD1
V gene: TRBV7-8
CDR3 DNA: TGTGCCAGCAGCCACCGGACAGGGATAAACTCTGGAAACACCATATATTTT
CDR3 protein: CASSHRTGINSGNTIYF

CDR3 length: 16
J gene: TRBJ1-3
clone size: .
D gene: .
V gene: TRBV11-2
CDR3 DNA: TGTGCCAGCAGAGGAATCAGGGGAATCTTTGGAAACACCATATATTTT
CDR3 protein: CASRGIRGIFGNTIYF

CDR3 length: 16
J gene: TRBJ2-3
clone size: .
D gene: TRBD2
V gene: TRBV6-4
CDR3 DNA: TGTGCCAGCAGTGACCGGTTCGGGAGGGCGCGTGATACGCAGTATTTT
CDR3 protein: CASSDRFGRARDTQYF

CDR3 length: 12
J gene: TRBJ2-3
clone size: .
D gene: .
V gene: TRBV5-1
CDR3 DNA: TGCGCCAGCAGCTTGTTCACAGATACGCAGTATTTT
CDR3 protein: CASSLFTDTQYF

CDR3 length: 16
J gene: TRBJ2-5
clone size: .
D gene: TRBD2
V gene: TRBV27
CDR3 DNA: TGTGCCAGCAGTTTATTGCCTAGCGGGATGGGGGAGACCCAGTACTTC
CDR3 protein: CASSLLPSGMGETQYF

CDR3 length: 15
J gene: TRBJ1-1
clone size: .
D gene: .
V gene: TRBV6-1
CDR3 DNA: TGTGCCAGCAGTGAAGTAGGTCAGGGGTTGTCTGAAGCTTTCTTT
CDR3 protein: CASSEVGQGLSEAFF

CDR3 length: 15
J gene: TRBJ2-5
clone size: .
D gene: TRBD2
V gene: TRBV5-1
CDR3 DNA: TGCGCCAGCAGCACGAGCGGGAGGGCCTGGGAGACCCAGTACTTC
CDR3 protein: CASSTSGRAWETQYF

CDR3 length: 14
J gene: TRBJ2-3
clone size: .
D gene: .
V gene: TRBV7-9
CDR3 DNA: TGTGCCAGCAGCTTAGCGCGAAAAGGGGATACGCAGTATTTT
CDR3 protein: CASSLARKGDTQYF

CDR3 length: 14
J gene: TRBJ2-7
clone size: .
D gene: .
V gene: TRBV7-8
CDR3 DNA: TGTGCCAGCAGCTTAGCGCCTGGCAACTACGAGCAGTACTTC
CDR3 protein: CASSLAPGNYEQYF

CDR3 length: 12
J gene: TRBJ1-2
clone size: once
D gene: .
V gene: TRBV19
CDR3 DNA: TGTGCCAGTAGTCTAAGGGGCTATTTATACACCTTC
CDR3 protein: CASSLRGYLYTF

CDR3 length: 13
J gene: TRBJ2-6
clone size: .
D gene: .
V gene: TRBV13
CDR3 DNA: TGTGCCAGCAGCCGCTCTGGGGCCAACGTCCTGACTTTC
CDR3 protein: CASSRSGANVLTF

CDR3 length: 16
J gene: TRBJ2-1
clone size: .
D gene: TRBD2
V gene: TRBV7-2
CDR3 DNA: TGTGCCAGCAGCGGCCGGGCTAGCGGCCCCTACAATGAGCAGTTCTTC
CDR3 protein: CASSGRASGPYNEQFF

CDR3 length: 13
J gene: TRBJ1-2
clone size: .
D gene: .
V gene: TRBV11-1
CDR3 DNA: TGTGCCAGCAGCCGAGACAGGTACGCTGGCTACACCTTC
CDR3 protein: CASSRDRYAGYTF

CDR3 length: 15
J gene: TRBJ1-5
clone size: .
D gene: .
V gene: TRBV19
CDR3 DNA: TGTGCCAGTATGACACGGAGGGCTAGCAATCAGCCCCAGCATTTT
CDR3 protein: CASMTRRASNQPQHF

CDR3 length: 15
J gene: TRBJ1-5
clone size: .
D gene: TRBD1
V gene: TRBV19
CDR3 DNA: TGTGCCAGTAGTCCCCCGGACAGGATTAATCAGCCCCAGCATTTT
CDR3 protein: CASSPPDRINQPQHF

CDR3 length: 18
J gene: TRBJ2-7
clone size: few
D gene: TRBD1
V gene: TRBV7-8
CDR3 DNA: TGTGCCAGCAGCTTAGCGCGCTCAGGACAGGGAAAATCCTACGAGCAGTACTTC
CDR3 protein: CASSLARSGQGKSYEQYF

CDR3 length: 16
J gene: TRBJ2-3
clone size: .
D gene: TRBD1
V gene: TRBV9
CDR3 DNA: TGTGCCAGCAGCGTAGGGACAGGGGGCCGCACAGATACGCAGTATTTT
CDR3 protein: CASSVGTGGRTDTQYF

CDR3 length: 14
J gene: TRBJ2-7
clone size: .
D gene: .
V gene: TRBV19
CDR3 DNA: TGTGCCAGTAGTATAGTCCCGGGACCTTACGAGCAGTACTTC
CDR3 protein: CASSIVPGPYEQYF

CDR3 length: 12
J gene: TRBJ2-2
clone size: .
D gene: .
V gene: TRBV30
CDR3 DNA: TGTGCCTGGGGAACAACGACCGGGGAGCTGTTTTTT
CDR3 protein: CAWGTTTGELFF